Each of the 28 T cell receptor beta chains below was sequenced from the same sample in a study of human T cells and chemical hapten exposure. Time point: patch test 3, about 24 weeks after DPC sensitization. Described treatment: therapeutic diphenylcyclopropenone sensitization with weekly scalp DPC. From the RACE reads, TCRdb called clonotypes with MiXCR, one entry per CDR3 protein. The sample shows approximately 110,000 distinct CDR3 sequences, under 40% of them seen only once. Sequences were derived from whole blood, sampled in connection with sensitization to the hapten diphenylcyclopropenone (DPC). The receptors come from a man aged 40-49 years with alopecia areata. Some clones in this sample may be carry-over from other donors' samples.

The chain employs TRBV9 and TRBJ2-7; 9 bases line up with TRBD1. The trim removed 4 bases at V and 3 bases at J, leaving 8 bases unmatched. The CDR3 spans 15 residues. Germline assignment: CDR1 SGDLS and CDR2 YYNGEE. In DNA, the CDR3 is TGTGCCAGCAGCCCCCCTGGGGGACAGGGCTACGAGCAGTACTTC. The encoded protein is CASSPPGGQGYEQYF.

The chain's CDR3 is CASIPEIGRGDYTQYF. The CDR3 region has the DNA TGTGCCAGCATCCCCGAAATTGGCCGCGGAGACTATACGCAGTATTTT. This rearrangement joins TRBV6-2 or TRBV6-3 to TRBJ2-3; D gene uncertain. V gave up 7 bases and J gave up 7 bases, with 24 bases separating them. This CDR3 has 16 residues. Germline CDR1 MNHEY, CDR2 SVGEGT.

This clonotype was found a few times. The gene calls are TRBV12-3 or TRBV12-4 and TRBJ2-1, with 12 bases aligning to TRBD2. The CDR3 extends over 16 amino acids. After removal of 4 bases from V and 0 bases from J, the junction contained 1 base not matched to a gene. For the CDR3, the DNA is TGTGCCAGCAGTTCGACTAGCGGGAGCTCCTACAATGAGCAGTTCTTC. Its translation: CASSSTSGSSYNEQFF.

In DNA form, the CDR3 reads TGCGCCAGCAGCCAAATAGGGTCTCTCGCTAGCACAGATACGCAGTATTTT. This gives the protein CASSQIGSLASTDTQYF. The gene calls are TRBV4-3 and TRBJ2-3; no definite D call. This CDR3 contains 17 residues. Germline CDR1 LGHNA, CDR2 YSLEER. Trimming left V 2 bases short and J 0 bases short, with 15 bases between.

The CDR3: CASRIWSVDTGELFF. The CDR3 coding sequence is TGTGCCAGCAGGATATGGTCGGTGGACACCGGGGAGCTGTTTTTT. This sequence joins TRBV3-1 and TRBJ2-2; no definite D call. Germline CDR1 and CDR2: LGHDT and YNNKEL (reference sequence). Trimming shortened V by 6 bases and J by 3 bases, and 14 bases separated the two germline ends. The CDR3 runs 15 residues.

This clonotype was counted between two and nine times. This sequence joins TRBV7-2 and TRBJ2-1, with 9 nucleotides matching TRBD2. CDR3 length: 15 amino acids. Trimming took 4 bases from V and 9 from J; bases not matched to a gene: 10. Per the germline V gene, CDR1 is SGHTA and CDR2 is FQGNSA. The CDR3 region has the DNA TGTGCCAGCAGCTATCCGGGACTAGCCCGTCGTGAGCAGTTCTTC. It specifies CASSYPGLARREQFF.

The V and J genes are TRBV7-6 and TRBJ1-1, with D maybe TRBD1 (5 bases). Germline assignment: CDR1 SGHVS and CDR2 FNYEAQ. V gave up 4 bases and J gave up 4 bases, with 13 bases separating them. CDR3 size: 14 residues. The CDR3 region has the DNA TGTGCCAGCAGCTCGCGGAGGGGAAGCACTGAAGCTTTCTTT. As protein: CASSSRRGSTEAFF.

The chain has TRBV20-1 and TRBJ2-7; D call uncertain. This CDR3 region has 13 residues. The V gene's germline CDR1 is DFQATT and CDR2 SNEGSKA (reference sequence). Trimming shortened V by 3 bases and J by 6 bases, and 15 bases separated the two germline ends. CDR3 sequence (DNA): TGCAGTGCTAGTAGTATGGGCAGAGGCGAGCAGTACTTC. Its protein is CSASSMGRGEQYF.

This clonotype was observed a handful of times. This chain uses TRBV6-1 with TRBJ2-4; 8 nucleotides line up with TRBD2. Germline trimming cut 3 bases from V and 2 bases from J; bases unmatched to any gene: 9. The CDR3 contains 17 residues. Germline V lookup: CDR1 MNHNS, CDR2 SASEGT. CDR3 region: CASSEWVGRATKNIQYF. CDR3 DNA: TGTGCCAGCAGTGAGTGGGTCGGGAGGGCCACCAAAAACATTCAGTACTTC.

Only a few counts were recorded for this clonotype. The genes are TRBV5-1 and TRBJ1-1; D not resolved. V was trimmed by 4 bases and J by 4 bases, leaving 11 bases between them. Germline V gene data show CDR1 as SGHRS and CDR2 as YFSETQ. The CDR3 is 13 amino acids. The CDR3 DNA sequence: TGCGCCAGCAGCCAAGGGCCTGGCACTGAAGCTTTCTTT. This gives the protein CASSQGPGTEAFF.

This clonotype appeared a few times. V gene TRBV12-3 or TRBV12-4 combines with J gene TRBJ2-1; possibly TRBD2 for D (7 bases). Trimming shortened V by 3 bases and J by 10 bases, and 16 bases separated the two germline ends. The CDR3 spans 14 residues. Here the CDR3 reads CASSLSGGGGEQFF. DNA for the CDR3: TGTGCCAGCAGTTTGTCAGGAGGGGGAGGGGAGCAGTTCTTC.

There are a few counts of this clonotype. V and J are TRBV6-2 or TRBV6-3 and TRBJ2-1; TRBD1 matches at 8 bases. Losses at the gene ends were 5 bases for V and 7 bases for J; bases not matched to a gene: 7. CDR3 size: 14 residues. The V gene's germline CDR1 is MNHEY and CDR2 SVGEGT. As DNA, the CDR3 is TGTGCCAGCAGTCCCGGACAGGGAGTAAATGAGCAGTTCTTC. Protein product: CASSPGQGVNEQFF.

The chain carries TRBV6-1 and TRBJ1-5; D is ambiguous. V lost 1 base to trimming and J lost 0 bases, with 10 bases between them. The germline V gene encodes CDR1 MNHNS and CDR2 SASEGT. The CDR3 contains 16 residues. CDR3 residues: CASSEVSGPSNQPQHF. CDR3 sequence (DNA): TGTGCCAGCAGTGAAGTGTCTGGCCCTAGCAATCAGCCCCAGCATTTT.

A few counts support this clonotype. The chain recombines TRBV6-2 or TRBV6-3 with TRBJ2-5, with a possible D match to TRBD1 (6 bases). V dropped 8 bases and J dropped 3 bases, with 13 bases sitting between them. Looked up from germline, CDR1 is MNHEY and CDR2 is SVGEGT. The CDR3 has 13 amino acids. This CDR3 reads CASLISGEETQYF. The DNA for the CDR3 is TGTGCCAGCTTGATCTCAGGGGAAGAGACCCAGTACTTC.

The chain has TRBV7-9 and TRBJ1-4, with D unresolved. The CDR3 runs 14 residues. V dropped 0 bases and J dropped 0 bases, with 2 bases sitting between them. Germline V gene data show CDR1 as SEHNR and CDR2 as FQNEAQ (reference sequence). The chain's CDR3 is CASSLAATNEKLFF. Written as DNA, the CDR3 is TGTGCCAGCAGCTTAGCCGCAACTAATGAAAAACTGTTTTTT.

The V and J genes are TRBV5-5 and TRBJ2-7, with TRBD2 as a possible D gene (5 bases). The V end was cut by 1 base, the J end by 2 bases, with 10 bases between. The germline gives CDR1 SGHKS, CDR2 YYEKEE (reference sequence). The length of the CDR3 is 14 residues. As DNA, the CDR3 is TGTGCCAGCAGCTTGCAGTACGGGACCTACGAGCAGTACGTC. Translation: CASSLQYGTYEQYV.

In this sample, this clonotype turned up a few times. The CDR3: CSARDQLGGNEQFF. CDR3 coding DNA: TGCAGTGCTAGAGACCAGCTGGGCGGGAATGAGCAGTTCTTC. The chain couples TRBV20-1 to TRBJ2-1; TRBD2 is a possible D gene (5 bases). V was pared by 0 bases and J by 7 bases, with 13 bases between. The CDR3 consists of 14 residues. Germline V gene sequence: CDR1 DFQATT, CDR2 SNEGSKA (reference sequence).

The rearrangement links TRBV11-2 to TRBJ1-6; no definite D call. Germline loops: CDR1 SGHAT, CDR2 FQNNGV. The CDR3 loop spans 15 amino acids. V lost 5 bases, J lost 9 bases, and 17 bases lay in between. The CDR3: CASSLHSVSASPLHF. CDR3 bases: TGTGCCAGCAGCCTGCACAGTGTTTCGGCTTCACCCCTCCACTTT.

V and J are TRBV7-2 and TRBJ2-7; D perhaps matches TRBD1 (6 bases). Looked up from germline, CDR1 is SGHTA and CDR2 is FQGNSA. The CDR3 loop spans 11 amino acids. V was clipped by 5 bases and J by 10 bases, with 12 bases between them. CDR3 sequence (DNA): TGTGCCAGCAGCGAAACAGGGTTCCAGTACTTC. Its protein is CASSETGFQYF.

This clonotype was picked up a small number of times. The rearrangement links TRBV3-1 to TRBJ2-1; D is uncertain. Trimming pared 4 bases from V and 10 bases from J, leaving 20 bases between. Germline CDR1 LGHDT, CDR2 YNNKEL (reference sequence). The CDR3 is made up of 15 amino acids. CDR3 nucleotide sequence: TGTGCCAGCAGCCTCAAGACTCGAGCTAGGCTGGAGCAGTTCTTC. Translated: CASSLKTRARLEQFF.

This chain joins TRBV27 and TRBJ2-7; TRBD1 matches at 9 bases. The germline V gene has CDR1 MNHEY and CDR2 SMNVEV (reference sequence). The CDR3 length is 16 residues. Trimming took 10 bases from V and 2 from J; bases not matched to a gene: 15. DNA of the CDR3: TGTGCCACCAATCCCACCGGGACAGGGTTTACCTACGAGCAGTACTTC. Amino acid sequence: CATNPTGTGFTYEQYF.

The chain has TRBV12-3 or TRBV12-4 and TRBJ2-2, with 7 bases matching TRBD2. The V gene end was trimmed by 7 bases and the J gene end by 5 bases; junction bases not matched to a gene: 13. The CDR3 runs to 16 residues. CDR3 residues: CASTLTGLQYTGELFF. The CDR3 DNA reads as TGTGCCAGCACCTTGACGGGACTACAATATACCGGGGAGCTGTTTTTT.

J is TRBJ2-5 and V is TRBV29-1; 8 nucleotides agree with TRBD1. V was clipped by 3 bases and J by 4 bases; unmatched bases: 4. Germline CDR1 and CDR2: SQVTM and ANQGSEA. The CDR3 has 13 amino acids. The CDR3 is CSVEDRAGETQYF. The DNA of the CDR3 is TGCAGCGTTGAGGACAGGGCTGGAGAGACCCAGTACTTC. Looking up the rest from reference TRBV29-1 and TRBJ2-5 gives the full variable domain: SAVISQKPSRDICQRGTSLTIQCQVDSQVTMMFWYRQQPGQSLTLIATANQGSEATYESGFVIDKFPISRPNLTFSTLTVSNMSPEDSSIYLCSVEDRAGETQYFGPGTRLLVL.

The rearrangement uses TRBV7-6 and TRBJ2-3; D is uncertain. Germline CDR1 SGHVS, CDR2 FNYEAQ. This CDR3 has 12 residues. V was pared by 4 bases and J by 6 bases, with 8 bases between. The CDR3 is CASSSKWDTQYF. In nucleotides, the CDR3 is TGTGCCAGCAGCTCCAAATGGGATACGCAGTATTTT.

This clonotype was counted only a few times. J is TRBJ1-1 and V is TRBV12-3 or TRBV12-4; D might be TRBD1 (5 bases). This CDR3 has 16 amino acids. V gave up 6 bases and J gave up 1 base, with 18 bases separating them. This CDR3 is CASSLSSRGANTEAFF. In nucleotides, the CDR3 is TGTGCCAGCAGCTTAAGCTCTCGAGGGGCGAACACTGAAGCTTTCTTT.

The chain couples TRBV12-3 or TRBV12-4 to TRBJ2-2; weak D call: TRBD1 (6 bases). This CDR3 is 14 amino acids long. The V end was cut by 5 bases, the J end by 4 bases, with 11 bases between. CDR3 amino acids: CASSLRTATGELFF. The CDR3 nucleotides are TGTGCCAGCAGTCTACGGACAGCCACCGGGGAGCTGTTTTTT.

The chain is built from TRBV28 and TRBJ1-4; D call uncertain. The CDR3 runs to 15 residues. Germline V CDR1 and CDR2: MDHEN, SYDVKM. The V end was cut by 4 bases, the J end by 2 bases, with 11 bases between. Here the CDR3 DNA reads TGTGCCAGCAGTTCCCATACACCCACTAATGAAAAACTGTTTTTT. Protein: CASSSHTPTNEKLFF.

This chain links TRBV4-1 with TRBJ2-4; no definite D call. Per the germline V gene, CDR1 is MGHRA and CDR2 is YSYEKL. V dropped 2 bases and J dropped 8 bases, with 10 bases sitting between them. The CDR3 has 13 amino acids. CDR3 nucleotides: TGCGCCAGCAGCCAACTCACTTCGGACATTCAGTACTTC. Its protein product is CASSQLTSDIQYF.